This is a list of T cell receptor beta chains from one sample in a study of cytomegalovirus exposure and HLA in healthy donors. TCRdb's copy holds only in-frame clones and misses some; the assay was immunoSEQ multiplex PCR. The sample includes some 110,000 clones, 76% of them seen just once. Material for sequencing was PBMCs. All receptors come from a man in his forties or fifties in good health and CMV-seronegative. The conserved cysteine and the conserved F or W are not part of the CDR3 here. Fields, in order: V gene, J gene, CDR3 length, CDR3 protein.

V gene: TRBV9
J gene: TRBJ2-3
CDR3 length: 14
CDR3 protein: ASSVTSGGEKDTQY

V gene: TRBV9
J gene: TRBJ2-2
CDR3 length: 15
CDR3 protein: ASSVGSGGPNTGELF

V gene: TRBV29-1
J gene: TRBJ1-2
CDR3 length: 11
CDR3 protein: SVWTGPLYGYT

V gene: TRBV5-1
J gene: TRBJ2-2
CDR3 length: 11
CDR3 protein: ASSFRETGELF

V gene: TRBV4-3
J gene: TRBJ1-2
CDR3 length: 12
CDR3 protein: ASSQDRLDYGYT

V gene: TRBV11-2
J gene: TRBJ2-5
CDR3 length: 11
CDR3 protein: ASRLPGQETQY

V gene: TRBV7-8
J gene: TRBJ2-1
CDR3 length: 13
CDR3 protein: ASSLGWQNDNEQF

V gene: TRBV5-4
J gene: TRBJ1-4
CDR3 length: 14
CDR3 protein: ASSADRSQAGEKLF

V gene: TRBV6-5
J gene: TRBJ2-1
CDR3 length: 12
CDR3 protein: ANTQEDPYNEQF

V gene: TRBV10-3
J gene: TRBJ2-7
CDR3 length: 14
CDR3 protein: AISTVIGERRYEQY

V gene: TRBV11-3
J gene: TRBJ2-2
CDR3 length: 10
CDR3 protein: ASSYYHGELF

V gene: TRBV19
J gene: TRBJ2-5
CDR3 length: 12
CDR3 protein: ASLQAMSDETQY

V gene: TRBV10-3
J gene: TRBJ1-6
CDR3 length: 13
CDR3 protein: AISESVAGESPLH

V gene: TRBV4-2
J gene: TRBJ2-3
CDR3 length: 13
CDR3 protein: ASRKGARYTDTQY

V gene: TRBV4-2
J gene: TRBJ1-3
CDR3 length: 15
CDR3 protein: ASSQRKNRGSGNIIY

V gene: TRBV29-1
J gene: TRBJ2-3
CDR3 length: 11
CDR3 protein: GVKDPNTDTQY

V gene: TRBV7-2
J gene: TRBJ1-1
CDR3 length: 12
CDR3 protein: ASSLAWTGLEAF

V gene: TRBV5-6
J gene: TRBJ1-6
CDR3 length: 12
CDR3 protein: ASSSDIYNSPLH

V gene: TRBV9
J gene: TRBJ1-5
CDR3 length: 11
CDR3 protein: ASSAEGAEPQH

V gene: TRBV5-1
J gene: TRBJ2-5
CDR3 length: 12
CDR3 protein: ASGQGPSPETQY

V gene: TRBV5-6
J gene: TRBJ2-2
CDR3 length: 11
CDR3 protein: ASSLFQGGELF

V gene: TRBV5-4
J gene: TRBJ1-4
CDR3 length: 12
CDR3 protein: ASSPGLAAEKLF

V gene: TRBV19
J gene: TRBJ2-3
CDR3 length: 13
CDR3 protein: ASGDRGYSTDTQY

V gene: TRBV7-8
J gene: TRBJ2-5
CDR3 length: 14
CDR3 protein: ASSYRLLAGGETQY

V gene: TRBV2
J gene: TRBJ2-2
CDR3 length: 14
CDR3 protein: ASWGSERGGTGELF

V gene: TRBV29-1
J gene: TRBJ1-2
CDR3 length: 11
CDR3 protein: SVEGGASYGYT

V gene: TRBV28
J gene: TRBJ1-6
CDR3 length: 19
CDR3 protein: ASSPGQGPHYRSSYNSPLH

V gene: TRBV10-3
J gene: TRBJ1-5
CDR3 length: 11
CDR3 protein: AIKDSLDQPQH

V gene: TRBV11-3
J gene: TRBJ2-7
CDR3 length: 11
CDR3 protein: ASSLPGTDEQY

V gene: TRBV6-5
J gene: TRBJ2-1
CDR3 length: 11
CDR3 protein: ASRLPTGNEQF

V gene: TRBV2
J gene: TRBJ1-5
CDR3 length: 13
CDR3 protein: ASSGDSDSNQPQH

V gene: TRBV5-1
J gene: TRBJ2-5
CDR3 length: 11
CDR3 protein: ASSLDYQETQY

V gene: TRBV18
J gene: TRBJ2-7
CDR3 length: 8
CDR3 protein: ASFNYEQY

V gene: TRBV19
J gene: TRBJ1-2
CDR3 length: 13
CDR3 protein: ASSLLGQGAYGYT

V gene: TRBV19
J gene: TRBJ1-2
CDR3 length: 13
CDR3 protein: ASSIGSSPNYGYT

V gene: TRBV13
J gene: TRBJ1-1
CDR3 length: 13
CDR3 protein: ASSLGRAGFTEAF

V gene: TRBV29-1
J gene: TRBJ2-3
CDR3 length: 12
CDR3 protein: SVGLRRGTDTQY

V gene: TRBV7-3
J gene: TRBJ1-6
CDR3 length: 10
CDR3 protein: ASSLPGSPLH

V gene: TRBV4-2
J gene: TRBJ1-5
CDR3 length: 16
CDR3 protein: ASSQDGATKSSNQPQH

V gene: TRBV6-1
J gene: TRBJ1-6
CDR3 length: 13
CDR3 protein: ASSAGTAGNSPLH